Listed here are 13 T cell receptor beta chains from one sample, sequenced in a study of cytomegalovirus exposure and HLA in healthy donors. The method was immunoSEQ multiplex PCR; TCRdb's version includes in-frame clones alone and lacks a portion of them. The sample holds under 150,000 clones, roughly nine tenths seen once. Sample: PBMCs. The receptors were gathered from a man younger than 30 in good health and CMV-seronegative.

This clone was detected once. The genes are TRBV6-4 and TRBJ1-1, with a possible D match to TRBD1 (5 bases). Germline V gives CDR1 MRHNA, CDR2 SNTAGT. The CDR3 totals 12 residues. The V gene lost 6 bases and the J gene lost 4 bases, with 9 bases spanning the gap. CDR3 bases: TGTGCCAGCAGCCAGGGAACCACTGAAGCTTTCTTT. This sequence encodes CASSQGTTEAFF.

This chain uses TRBV30 with TRBJ2-5; a weak D match, TRBD1 (6 bases). Germline-derived CDR1 and CDR2 are GTSNPN and SVGIG (reference sequence). Between the trimmed V and J ends, which lost 4 bases and 5 bases, there was a span of 17 bases. CDR3 length equals 14 residues. Here the CDR3 reads CAWIPGHMGETQYF. The DNA of the CDR3 is TGTGCCTGGATCCCGGGACACATGGGGGAGACCCAGTACTTC.

The chain employs TRBV7-8 and TRBJ1-2; D possibly corresponds to TRBD1 (5 bases). The CDR3 contains 16 residues. Germline lookup yields CDR1 SGHVS and CDR2 FQNEAQ. The germline V and J ends were trimmed by 5 bases and 4 bases, with 20 bases remaining between them. For the CDR3, the DNA is TGTGCCAGCAGCCTTAGGGGCCTCTACACCACCTATGGCTACACCTTC. It specifies CASSLRGLYTTYGYTF.

The chain links TRBV7-2 to TRBJ2-7; D unclear. The V end lost 0 bases, the J end lost 1 base, and 13 bases lay between the germline ends. CDR3 size: 16 residues. Germline loops: CDR1 SGHTA, CDR2 FQGNSA. CDR3 protein: CASSLAGSEQSYEQYV. The CDR3 bases are TGTGCCAGCAGCTTAGCCGGCAGCGAGCAGTCCTACGAGCAGTACGTC.

This chain connects TRBV19 to TRBJ2-3, with 7 bases lining up with TRBD2. The CDR3 is 13 amino acids. In germline, CDR1 is LNHDA, CDR2 SQIVND (reference sequence). Unmatched junction bases numbered 8, after V lost 10 bases and J lost 4 bases. The CDR3 region is CATKRGEPDTQYF. The CDR3 region has the DNA TGTGCCACCAAACGGGGGGAACCAGATACGCAGTATTTT.

The V and J genes are TRBV7-7 and TRBJ1-3; weak D call: TRBD1 (5 bases). Germline CDR1 and CDR2: SSHAT and FNYEAQ (reference sequence). This CDR3 has 13 residues. Trimming left V 1 base short and J 4 bases short, with 5 bases between. CDR3 sequence (DNA): TGTGCCAGCAGCTTAGGACAGGGAAACACCATATATTTT. This gives the protein CASSLGQGNTIYF.

The chain carries TRBV4-2 and TRBJ2-5, with D tentatively TRBD1 (5 bases). Germline CDR1 LGHNA, CDR2 YNFKEQ. Deletions cut 0 bases from V and 4 bases from J, with 15 bases between. There are 16 residues in the CDR3. CDR3 residues: CASSQDPGRLGETQYF. The CDR3 region has the DNA TGTGCCAGCAGCCAAGATCCAGGGCGGCTAGGAGAGACCCAGTACTTC.

This clone was counted once. The gene calls are TRBV11-2 and TRBJ2-3; D perhaps matches TRBD2 (6 bases). CDR3 length equals 16 residues. The germline V and J ends were trimmed by 1 base and 6 bases, with 17 bases remaining between them. Germline V gene lookup returns CDR1 SGHAT and CDR2 FQNNGV. The CDR3, as DNA: TGTGCCAGCAGCTTAGTCGGGACTGGGGTAAGGGATACGCAGTATTTT. This codes for CASSLVGTGVRDTQYF.

The chain has TRBV27 and TRBJ2-1; TRBD2 agrees at 7 bases. The CDR3 has 14 residues. Looked up from germline, CDR1 is MNHEY and CDR2 is SMNVEV (reference sequence). V shed 7 bases, J shed 10 bases, and the junction held 13 bases outside the gene matches. This CDR3 reads CASTSAGSTPEQFF. CDR3 coding DNA: TGTGCCAGCACTTCAGCGGGGTCCACCCCCGAGCAGTTCTTC.

This rearrangement joins TRBV15 to TRBJ2-7, with a tentative D call TRBD1 (6 bases). V lost 0 bases and J lost 4, with 16 bases in between. CDR1 and CDR2 from the germline V gene are LNHNV and YYDKDF (reference sequence). This CDR3 has 16 residues. CDR3 coding DNA: TGTGCCACCAGCAGAGATCCAGCCAGGGGCTCATACGAGCAGTACGTC. Translating it yields CATSRDPARGSYEQYV.

This clone was counted between two and nine times. This chain uses TRBV6-5 with TRBJ1-2, with 9 bases that match TRBD1. From germline, CDR1 is MNHEY and CDR2 SVGAGI. The CDR3 loop spans 14 amino acids. Losses at the gene ends were 2 bases for V and 4 bases for J; bases not matched to a gene: 2. The CDR3 bases are TGTGCCAGCAGTTACGGGACAGGGACCTATGGCTACACCTTC. Protein sequence: CASSYGTGTYGYTF.

The CDR3 loop is CASSSGSGETQYF. In DNA, the CDR3 is TGCGCCAGCAGCTCAGGGTCAGGGGAGACCCAGTACTTC. V gene TRBV5-1 combines with J gene TRBJ2-5, with D possibly being TRBD1 (5 bases). Trimming removed 3 bases at V and 5 bases at J, with 11 bases between. The CDR3 extends over 13 amino acids. CDR1 is SGHRS and CDR2 is YFSETQ in the germline V gene.

This chain joins TRBV18 and TRBJ2-7; D is possibly TRBD1 (5 bases). CDR3 length equals 14 residues. V was pared by 1 base and J by 2 bases, with 9 bases between. The germline V gene encodes CDR1 KGHSH and CDR2 LQKENI. DNA of the CDR3: TGTGCCAGCTCACCACAGGGGATTCCCTACGAGCAGTACTTC. This gives the protein CASSPQGIPYEQYF.